These 26 T cell receptor beta chains share one sample of origin, sequenced in a study of CD8 T cells in Susac syndrome. When the RNA was reverse transcribed, random hexamers were used with an input of about 0.45 to 1 ug. MiXCR was run by TCRdb on the immunoSEQ multiplex PCR reads, yielding one entry per CDR3 protein. The sample carries 120,000 or so distinct CDR3 sequences, about 94% recorded once. The sequenced sample consisted of CD8+ T cells from PBMCs. Every receptor here comes from a human donor with Susac syndrome.

The gene calls are TRBV29-1 and TRBJ2-7, with D tentatively TRBD1 (7 bases). Trimming removed 3 bases from V and 3 bases from J, with 12 bases in between. This CDR3 comprises 13 residues. The germline CDR1 and CDR2 sequences are SQVTM and ANQGSEA. The CDR3 bases are TGCAGCGTTGAGGGCAGGGGGGACTACGAGCAGTACTTC. This translates into CSVEGRGDYEQYF.

DNA of the CDR3: TGTGCCAGCAGTGAATCGTTAAATGAGCAGTTCTTC. Its translation is CASSESLNEQFF. The chain joins TRBV25-1 to TRBJ2-1; D not certain. The V end lost 1 base, the J end lost 7 bases, and 5 bases lay between the germline ends. Germline V gives CDR1 MGHDK, CDR2 SYGVNS. The CDR3 is 12 amino acids.

This chain uses TRBV9 with TRBJ2-2, with 10 bases matching TRBD2. V lost 2 bases, J lost 6 bases, and 7 bases stayed unmatched. The length of the CDR3 is 16 residues. Germline CDR1 reads SGDLS; CDR2 reads YYNGEE. Written as DNA, the CDR3 is TGTGCCAGCAGCGTCTCACTAGCGGGGCGGGCCGGGGAGCTGTTTTTT. Translating it yields CASSVSLAGRAGELFF.

This chain uses TRBV20-1 with TRBJ2-1; no firm D call. V lost 6 bases and J lost 6, with 21 bases in between. Germline lookup yields CDR1 DFQATT and CDR2 SNEGSKA (reference sequence). The CDR3 is 15 amino acids. The CDR3 reads CSATFPPALPNEQFF. Written as DNA, the CDR3 is TGCAGTGCAACTTTTCCTCCCGCGCTACCCAATGAGCAGTTCTTC.

The count of this clonotype is one. This CDR3 is CMYRAGGNEQFF. DNA of the CDR3: TGCATGTACAGGGCCGGGGGCAATGAGCAGTTCTTC. The chain has TRBV20-1 and TRBJ2-1; possibly TRBD1 or TRBD2 for D (6 bases each). The CDR3 extends over 12 amino acids. Germline V CDR1 and CDR2: DFQATT, SNEGSKA (reference sequence).

V and J are TRBV12-3 or TRBV12-4 and TRBJ2-7; no clear D. V was clipped by 5 bases and J by 6 bases, with 20 bases between them. The length of the CDR3 is 15 residues. The CDR3 protein is CASSVDSAGLREQYF. CDR3 DNA: TGTGCCAGCAGTGTGGATTCCGCCGGGCTCCGCGAGCAGTACTTC.

In its sample, this clonotype was seen a few times. The chain is built from TRBV12-3 or TRBV12-4 and TRBJ1-1; unclear D gene. V gave up 3 bases and J gave up 6 bases, with 5 bases separating them. The CDR3 runs to 11 residues. The CDR3 protein is CASSLGSEAFF. The CDR3 nucleotides are TGTGCCAGCAGTTTGGGTTCTGAAGCTTTCTTT.

The chain recombines TRBV3-1 with TRBJ1-1; D is possibly TRBD1 (5 bases). CDR3 length: 13 amino acids. CDR1 and CDR2 (germline): LGHDT, YNNKEL (reference sequence). The V end lost 4 bases, the J end lost 5 bases, and 11 bases lay between the germline ends. The CDR3 nucleotides are TGTGCCAGCAGCCCAGACAGTGAGACTGAAGCTTTCTTT. This translates into CASSPDSETEAFF.

CDR3 sequence reads: CATSGRELRFTEAFF. CDR3 nucleotides: TGTGCCACCAGCGGACGGGAACTGAGGTTCACTGAAGCTTTCTTT. V is TRBV15 and J is TRBJ1-1; D uncertain. The CDR3 extends over 15 amino acids. V dropped 5 bases and J dropped 4 bases, with 17 bases sitting between them. The germline V gene has CDR1 LNHNV and CDR2 YYDKDF (reference sequence).

V usage is TRBV11-2 and J usage is TRBJ2-5, with D possibly being TRBD2 (7 bases). With 4 bases removed from V and 3 bases from J, the gap between germline ends came to 15 bases. Germline V gene data show CDR1 as SGHAT and CDR2 as FQNNGV. The CDR3 extends over 15 amino acids. The CDR3 here is CASSSRGGEEETQYF. CDR3 bases: TGTGCCAGCAGCTCACGCGGGGGCGAGGAAGAGACCCAGTACTTC.

This chain links TRBV12-3 or TRBV12-4 with TRBJ2-3; D gene uncertain. This CDR3 is 12 amino acids long. V gave up 5 bases and J gave up 2 bases, with 5 bases separating them. CDR3 nucleotides: TGTGCCAGCAGTATTGCCACAGATACGCAGTATTTT. Its protein product is CASSIATDTQYF.

The V call is TRBV10-3, the J call TRBJ2-7; 8 bases line up with TRBD1. CDR3 size: 15 residues. Germline values: CDR1 ENHRY, CDR2 SYGVKD. V lost 5 bases, J lost 3 bases, and 9 bases stayed unmatched. The CDR3 region is CAISKQGETHYEQYF. DNA for the CDR3: TGTGCCATCAGTAAACAGGGGGAGACGCACTACGAGCAGTACTTC.

The chain has TRBV6-4 and TRBJ2-1, with unresolved D. Germline CDR1 MRHNA, CDR2 SNTAGT. This CDR3 has 14 residues. V was clipped by 0 bases and J by 6 bases, with 9 bases between them. The CDR3 here is CASSDSLERNEQFF. As DNA, the CDR3 is TGTGCCAGCAGTGACTCGCTTGAACGCAATGAGCAGTTCTTC.

The rearrangement joins TRBV2 to TRBJ1-2, with 8 bases that match TRBD1. This CDR3 is 15 amino acids long. Trimming cost V 1 base and J 3 bases; bases outside gene matches: 4. Germline V gives CDR1 SNHLY, CDR2 FYNNEI. CDR3 in DNA: TGTGCCAGCAGTGAAGGGACAGGGCCTGACTATGGCTACACCTTC. It is translated as CASSEGTGPDYGYTF.

The rearrangement joins TRBV7-2 to TRBJ1-1, with D uncertain. Germline loops: CDR1 SGHTA, CDR2 FQGNSA. The CDR3 spans 14 residues. Trimming removed 2 bases at V and 3 bases at J, with 10 bases between. CDR3 region: CASSLRVAYTEAFF. CDR3 coding DNA: TGTGCCAGCAGCTTAAGGGTTGCGTACACTGAAGCTTTCTTT.

In DNA form, the CDR3 reads TGTGCCTGGAGTGTACCGGCAGGGATGAGCAATCAGCCCCAGCATTTT. It yields the protein CAWSVPAGMSNQPQHF. This chain connects TRBV30 to TRBJ1-5; a weak D match, TRBD1 (5 bases). The CDR3 loop spans 16 amino acids. Germline CDR1 GTSNPN, CDR2 SVGIG (reference sequence). The ends were cut back, 0 bases at V and 1 base at J, with 13 bases in the middle.

V is TRBV14 and J is TRBJ2-3; D is undetermined. The CDR3 contains 15 residues. V dropped 0 bases and J dropped 0 bases, with 7 bases sitting between them. Germline CDR1 reads SGHDN; CDR2 reads FVKESK. The CDR3 region is CASSQDRSSTDTQYF. The CDR3 bases are TGTGCCAGCAGCCAAGACAGGTCTAGCACAGATACGCAGTATTTT. The whole variable domain, remainder taken from reference TRBV14 and TRBJ2-3, is EAGVTQFPSHSVIEKGQTVTLRCDPISGHDNLYWYRRVMGKEIKFLLHFVKESKQDESGMPNNRFLAERTGGTYSTLKVQPAELEDSGVYFCASSQDRSSTDTQYFGPGTRLTVL.

The gene calls are TRBV3-1 and TRBJ1-5; 8 bases fit TRBD1. The CDR3 loop spans 14 amino acids. The ends lost 6 bases at V and 2 bases at J; junction bases unmatched: 3. Germline values: CDR1 LGHDT, CDR2 YNNKEL (reference sequence). CDR3: CASSSDRGNQPQHF. Written as DNA, the CDR3 is TGTGCCAGCAGTTCGGACAGGGGCAATCAGCCCCAGCATTTT.

V gene TRBV19 combines with J gene TRBJ2-7, with no clear D. From germline, CDR1 is LNHDA and CDR2 SQIVND (reference sequence). V shed 6 bases and J shed 4 bases, with 16 bases lying between them. The CDR3 loop spans 14 amino acids. The CDR3 region is CASSLTRTGYEQYF. The CDR3 DNA sequence: TGTGCCAGTAGCCTTACCCGGACCGGTTACGAGCAGTACTTC.

The sample holds a few counts of this clonotype. The V gene is TRBV6-2 or TRBV6-3, the J gene TRBJ2-1, with D unresolved. CDR1 MNHEY and CDR2 SVGEGT come from the germline V gene. V was pared by 2 bases and J by 7 bases, with 3 bases between. The CDR3 covers 11 residues. CDR3: CASSYGNEQFF. CDR3 nucleotide sequence: TGTGCCAGCAGTTACGGTAATGAGCAGTTCTTC.

This chain joins TRBV6-1 and TRBJ2-5; D tentatively reads TRBD1 or TRBD2 (5 bases each). The length of the CDR3 is 14 residues. Looked up from germline, CDR1 is MNHNS and CDR2 is SASEGT. With 1 base removed from V and 5 bases from J, the gap between germline ends came to 11 bases. The CDR3 loop is CASSEGQWGETQYF. CDR3 in DNA: TGTGCCAGCAGTGAAGGACAGTGGGGGGAGACCCAGTACTTC.

V and J are TRBV7-9 and TRBJ2-7, with TRBD2 matching 15 bases. With V trimmed by 3 bases and J by 5 bases, 8 bases remained unmatched. Germline CDR1 is SEHNR and CDR2 is FQNEAQ (reference sequence). The CDR3 length is 17 residues. The CDR3 loop is CASSFSGTSGGFHEQYF. The DNA of the CDR3 is TGTGCCAGCAGCTTCTCCGGGACTAGCGGGGGGTTCCACGAGCAGTACTTC. The full variable domain, rest sourced from reference TRBV7-9 and TRBJ2-7, is DTGVSQNPRHKITKRGQNVTFRCDPISEHNRLYWYRQTLGQGPEFLTYFQNEAQLEKSRLLSDRFSAERPKGSFSTLEIQRTEQGDSAMYLCASSFSGTSGGFHEQYFGPGTRLTVT.

This chain joins TRBV11-2 and TRBJ2-7, with TRBD1 matching 7 bases. Per germline, CDR1 SGHAT and CDR2 FQNNGV. V lost 8 bases and J lost 6; bases outside the gene matches: 7. CDR3 length: 12 amino acids. This chain's CDR3 is CASGQVFGEQYF. DNA for the CDR3: TGTGCCAGCGGACAGGTCTTCGGCGAGCAGTACTTC. Filled out from reference TRBV11-2 and TRBJ2-7, the complete variable domain reads EAGVAQSPRYKIIEKRQSVAFWCNPISGHATLYWYQQILGQGPKLLIQFQNNGVVDDSQLPKDRFSAERLKGVDSTLKIQPAKLEDSAVYLCASGQVFGEQYFGPGTRLTVT.

For this clonotype: A read error may produce the germline difference seen at one junction end. Here the CDR3 reads CASSLGTGEDF. The CDR3 DNA reads TGTGCCAGCAGCTTGGGGACAGGGGAGGACTTC. The rearrangement links TRBV5-6 to TRBJ2-4; 9 positions agree with TRBD1. CDR1 is SGHDT, CDR2 YYEEEE, per germline. The CDR3 totals 11 residues.

This chain links TRBV9 with TRBJ1-1, with unresolved D. The V gene lost 0 bases and the J gene lost 1 base, with 7 bases spanning the gap. This CDR3 is built from 14 residues. Per germline, CDR1 SGDLS and CDR2 YYNGEE. CDR3 region: CASSVVRGNTEAFF. The CDR3 DNA reads TGTGCCAGCAGCGTAGTCCGGGGGAACACTGAAGCTTTCTTT.

V is TRBV6-4 and J is TRBJ2-5; weak D call: TRBD2 (6 bases). Trimming removed 0 bases at V and 3 bases at J, with 8 bases between. The V gene's germline CDR1 is MRHNA and CDR2 SNTAGT. The CDR3 is 14 amino acids. The CDR3 region has the DNA TGTGCCAGCAGTGACTCATGGGGGGAAGAGACCCAGTACTTC. The encoded protein is CASSDSWGEETQYF.